A single sample gave rise to the 25 T cell receptor beta chains below, sequenced in a study of blood T cell repertoires in COVID-19. Produced via immunoSEQ multiplex PCR; TCRdb's table is partial and in-frame only. The table records 100,000 to 150,000 clones, roughly nine tenths of them present only once. Material for sequencing was peripheral blood. The source is a man aged 50-60 years with active COVID-19.

The CDR3 bases are TGTCCCCGACACCGCCGACAATTAAATGAGACAGGGGGGTTGACGAACACTGAAGCTTTCTTT. The encoded protein is CPRHRRQLNETGGLTNTEAFF. The chain recombines TRBV9 with TRBJ1-1, with TRBD1 matching 9 bases. Germline V gene data show CDR1 as SGDLS and CDR2 as YYNGEE. This CDR3 is 21 amino acids long.

This clone appeared a few times. The gene calls are TRBV7-9 and TRBJ1-2, with 8 positions matching TRBD1. CDR1 and CDR2 (germline): SEHNR, FQNEAQ (reference sequence). J gave up 12 bases and V 5 bases, and 5 bases lay outside the gene matches. This CDR3 is 11 amino acids long. DNA of the CDR3: TGTGCCAGCAGCCCTGGACAGGGAAACACCTTC. Protein sequence: CASSPGQGNTF.

This clone was seen a handful of times. The CDR3 loop reads CASSQDDRAIQYF. In DNA, the CDR3 is TGTGCCAGCAGCCAAGACGACAGGGCCATTCAGTACTTC. The chain has TRBV3-1 (or the pseudogene TRBV3-2) and TRBJ2-4; 7 bases are shared with TRBD1. The germline V gene encodes CDR1 LGHDT and CDR2 YNNKEL (reference sequence). With 0 bases clipped from V and 9 bases from J, the junction kept 2 bases outside the gene matches. The length of the CDR3 is 13 residues.

The genes are TRBV25-1 and TRBJ1-2; 7 bases are a match to TRBD1. The J segment lost 5 bases and the V segment lost 6 bases, leaving 9 bases of the junction unmatched. CDR3 length: 14 amino acids. From germline, CDR1 is MGHDK and CDR2 SYGVNS. The CDR3, as DNA: TGTGCCAGCAGGGACCCGGGACAGTTTTATGGCTACACCTTC. Its translation is CASRDPGQFYGYTF.

The DNA of the CDR3 is TGTGCCAGCAGCTCGGCCGGACAGGGGAGATACAATGAGCAGTTCTTC. It specifies CASSSAGQGRYNEQFF. The chain carries TRBV7-2 and TRBJ2-1, with 9 bases matching TRBD1. The junction had 8 bases not matched to a gene; V was cut back by 4 bases and J by 4 bases. CDR3 length: 16 residues. CDR1 and CDR2 (germline): SGHTA, FQGNSA.

J is TRBJ2-1 and V is TRBV5-4; weak D call: TRBD1 (6 bases). Trimming pared 4 bases from V and 10 bases from J, leaving 12 bases between. The CDR3 covers 12 residues. Germline loops: CDR1 SGHNT, CDR2 YYREEE (reference sequence). CDR3 DNA: TGTGCCAGCAGCCACCCAGGACAGGAGCAGTTCTTC. This codes for CASSHPGQEQFF. Based on the CDR3 plus reference TRBV5-4 and TRBJ2-1, the full variable domain is ETGVTQSPTHLIKTRGQQVTLRCSSQSGHNTVSWYQQALGQGPQFIFQYYREEENGRGNFPPRFSGLQFPNYSSELNVNALELDDSALYLCASSHPGQEQFFGPGTRLTVL.

The chain carries TRBV7-8 and TRBJ2-3; 11 bases fit TRBD2. Germline values: CDR1 SGHVS, CDR2 FQNEAQ. CDR3 length: 15 amino acids. The trim removed 5 bases at V and 3 bases at J, leaving 4 bases unmatched. The CDR3 here is CASSRWTSGTDTQYF. CDR3 DNA sequence: TGTGCCAGCAGCCGATGGACTAGCGGGACAGATACGCAGTATTTT.

J is TRBJ2-1 and V is TRBV5-1, with 7 bases lining up with TRBD2. The CDR3 runs 15 residues. Trimming at V came to 3 bases and at J to 6 bases, leaving 9 bases not matched to a gene. CDR1 is SGHRS, CDR2 YFSETQ, per germline. Written as DNA, the CDR3 is TGCGCCAGCAGCTCGGGGGGACCTAGCGGCAATGAGCAGTTCTTC. This gives the protein CASSSGGPSGNEQFF.

This chain connects TRBV18 to TRBJ1-2, with D perhaps TRBD1 (5 bases). The ends were cut back, 3 bases at V and 8 bases at J, with 13 bases in the middle. CDR1 KGHSH and CDR2 LQKENI come from the germline V gene. The CDR3 has 13 amino acids. The DNA of the CDR3 is TGTGCCAGCTCACCGCGAGCGGGGGAGGGCTACACCTTC. Protein product: CASSPRAGEGYTF.

This clone was detected only once. This rearrangement joins TRBV9 to TRBJ2-6; tentatively, D is TRBD2 (6 bases). The V and J ends lost 0 bases and 2 bases respectively, with 9 bases between them. The CDR3 has 16 residues. Germline V gives CDR1 SGDLS, CDR2 YYNGEE. This chain's CDR3 is CASSVGVAAGANVLTF. The CDR3 DNA sequence: TGTGCCAGCAGCGTAGGGGTAGCGGCTGGGGCCAACGTCCTGACTTTC.

The genes are TRBV19 and TRBJ1-6; D unresolved. The CDR3 sequence is 14 residues long. The V and J ends lost 3 bases and 7 bases respectively, with 10 bases between them. CDR1 is LNHDA and CDR2 is SQIVND in the germline V gene (reference sequence). CDR3 nucleotide sequence: TGTGCCAGTAGTATCTCCAGCGTCAATTCACCCCTCCACTTT. Encoded protein: CASSISSVNSPLHF.

In its sample, this clone was seen once. The chain is built from TRBV2 and TRBJ1-1; weak D call: TRBD1 (5 bases). The CDR3 sequence is 13 residues long. Germline CDR1 reads SNHLY; CDR2 reads FYNNEI. The V end was cut by 5 bases, the J end by 3 bases, with 10 bases between. DNA of the CDR3: TGTGCCAGCAGTAGGGGAGGGGACACTGAAGCTTTCTTT. It encodes CASSRGGDTEAFF.

The rearrangement links TRBV5-4 to TRBJ1-2; 9 bases agree with TRBD1. Germline-derived CDR1 and CDR2 are SGHNT and YYREEE (reference sequence). With V trimmed by 4 bases and J by 7 bases, 17 bases remained unmatched. The CDR3 loop spans 17 amino acids. The CDR3 sequence: CASSPVPGQGRPSGYTF. The CDR3 coding sequence is TGTGCCAGCAGCCCCGTCCCGGGACAGGGCCGCCCGAGTGGCTACACCTTC. Looking up the rest from reference TRBV5-4 and TRBJ1-2 gives the full variable domain: ETGVTQSPTHLIKTRGQQVTLRCSSQSGHNTVSWYQQALGQGPQFIFQYYREEENGRGNFPPRFSGLQFPNYSSELNVNALELDDSALYLCASSPVPGQGRPSGYTFGSGTRLTVV.

This CDR3 reads CASSRLTSGTQETQYF. CDR3 in DNA: TGTGCCAGCTCACGTTTGACTAGCGGGACACAAGAGACCCAGTACTTC. This chain connects TRBV18 to TRBJ2-5; 11 positions match TRBD2. The trim removed 4 bases at V and 2 bases at J, leaving 6 bases unmatched. This CDR3 region has 16 residues. CDR1 and CDR2 (germline): KGHSH, LQKENI. The full variable domain, completed using reference TRBV18 and TRBJ2-5, is NAGVMQNPRHLVRRRGQEARLRCSPMKGHSHVYWYRQLPEEGLKFMVYLQKENIIDESGMPKERFSAEFPKEGPSILRIQQVVRGDSAAYFCASSRLTSGTQETQYFGPGTRLLVL.

The chain employs TRBV6-5 and TRBJ1-5, with D perhaps TRBD1 (5 bases). Trimming removed 4 bases from V and 4 bases from J, with 8 bases in between. The germline gives CDR1 MNHEY, CDR2 SVGAGI. The CDR3 length is 13 residues. DNA for the CDR3: TGTGCCAGCAGTTTCTACAGGAATCAGCCCCAGCATTTT. Translated: CASSFYRNQPQHF.

The rearrangement uses TRBV3-1 (or the pseudogene TRBV3-2) and TRBJ2-4; TRBD2 matches at 8 bases. CDR1 and CDR2 from the germline V gene are LGHDT and YNNKEL (reference sequence). The CDR3 totals 16 residues. The V segment lost 4 bases and the J segment 0 bases; nucleotides outside the gene matches: 5. The CDR3 bases are TGTGCCAGCAGCCTCGGGGGGGGAGTAGCCAAAAACATTCAGTACTTC. This encodes CASSLGGGVAKNIQYF.

The chain couples TRBV24-1 to TRBJ2-5, with D possibly matching TRBD1 (5 bases). The ends were cut back, 7 bases at V and 1 base at J, with 9 bases in the middle. In germline, CDR1 is KGHDR, CDR2 SFDVKD. The CDR3 loop spans 13 amino acids. Here the CDR3 reads CATRLDSQETQYF. The CDR3 DNA reads as TGTGCCACCAGATTAGACAGCCAAGAGACCCAGTACTTC.

This chain joins TRBV3-1 (or the pseudogene TRBV3-2) and TRBJ2-5; 8 bases are a match to TRBD2. Germline V gene data show CDR1 as LGHDT and CDR2 as YNNKEL (reference sequence). The CDR3 loop spans 18 amino acids. V shed 5 bases, J shed 2 bases, and the junction held 16 bases outside the gene matches. CDR3 DNA: TGTGCCAGCAGCTTCCGATGGACTAGCAGGAGGGGTCAAGAGACCCAGTACTTC. This translates into CASSFRWTSRRGQETQYF.

J is TRBJ2-3 and V is TRBV11-2; a weak D match, TRBD1 (5 bases). The V end lost 6 bases, the J end lost 4 bases, and 14 bases lay between the germline ends. The CDR3 runs 14 residues. Germline lookup yields CDR1 SGHAT and CDR2 FQNNGV. The CDR3 loop reads CASRKGMAADTQYF. CDR3 nucleotides: TGTGCCAGCAGGAAGGGGATGGCTGCAGATACGCAGTATTTT.

V is TRBV5-1 and J is TRBJ2-5, with 9 bases fitting TRBD2. V gave up 0 bases and J gave up 2 bases; unmatched junction bases: 5. Germline lookup yields CDR1 SGHRS and CDR2 YFSETQ. The CDR3 length is 16 residues. Here the CDR3 DNA reads TGCGCCAGCAGCTTGGGTGCGCTAGCGGGACAAGAGACCCAGTACTTC. Its translation: CASSLGALAGQETQYF.

The chain employs TRBV27 and TRBJ1-1; D unclear. The CDR3 consists of 14 residues. V lost 4 bases to trimming and J lost 5 bases, with 14 bases between them. Germline assignment: CDR1 MNHEY and CDR2 SMNVEV (reference sequence). CDR3: CASSYSGFTTEAFF. The CDR3 DNA reads TGTGCCAGCAGTTATTCGGGATTCACGACTGAAGCTTTCTTT.

V gene TRBV5-1 combines with J gene TRBJ2-1, with D possibly TRBD1 on 6 matching bases. V gave up 0 bases and J gave up 5 bases, with 9 bases separating them. CDR1 is SGHRS, CDR2 YFSETQ, per germline. CDR3 length: 14 residues. CDR3 in amino acids: CASSLGQGHNEQFF. The CDR3 coding sequence is TGCGCCAGCAGCTTGGGGCAGGGGCACAATGAGCAGTTCTTC.

The CDR3 loop is CASSERQGAEKLFF. DNA for the CDR3: TGTGCCAGCTCAGAGAGACAGGGGGCCGAAAAACTGTTTTTT. The chain employs TRBV18 and TRBJ1-4; 10 bases agree with TRBD1. Germline V gene sequence: CDR1 KGHSH, CDR2 LQKENI. The CDR3 runs 14 residues. The V gene end was trimmed by 5 bases and the J gene end by 8 bases; junction bases not matched to a gene: 5. Variable domain in full (rest from reference TRBV18 and TRBJ1-4): NAGVMQNPRHLVRRRGQEARLRCSPMKGHSHVYWYRQLPEEGLKFMVYLQKENIIDESGMPKERFSAEFPKEGPSILRIQQVVRGDSAAYFCASSERQGAEKLFFGSGTQLSVL.

The chain employs TRBV15 and TRBJ2-2; D perhaps matches TRBD2 (6 bases). Germline V gene lookup returns CDR1 LNHNV and CDR2 YYDKDF (reference sequence). Trimming took off 3 bases at V and 3 bases at J, with 11 bases between the two ends. This CDR3 is 15 amino acids long. The CDR3 protein is CATSRGGPYTGELFF. For the CDR3, the DNA is TGTGCCACCAGCAGGGGGGGACCGTACACCGGGGAGCTGTTTTTT.

V and J are TRBV2 and TRBJ2-2; no reliable D call. This CDR3 contains 13 residues. The germline V and J ends were trimmed by 6 bases and 6 bases, with 11 bases remaining between them. Germline CDR1 reads SNHLY; CDR2 reads FYNNEI. CDR3 DNA sequence: TGTGCCAGCAGCCTTCAGTCGTCCGGGGAGCTGTTTTTT. Translated, it gives CASSLQSSGELFF.